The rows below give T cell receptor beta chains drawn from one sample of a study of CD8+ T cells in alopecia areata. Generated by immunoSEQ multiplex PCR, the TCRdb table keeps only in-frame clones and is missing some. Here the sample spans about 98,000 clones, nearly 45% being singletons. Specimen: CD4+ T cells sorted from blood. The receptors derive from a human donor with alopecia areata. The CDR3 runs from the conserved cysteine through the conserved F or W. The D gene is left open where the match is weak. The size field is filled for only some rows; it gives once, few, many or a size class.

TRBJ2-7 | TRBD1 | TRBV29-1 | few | TGCAGCGTTGTCGACAGGGTAGTCAACGAGCAGTACTTC | CSVVDRVVNEQYF
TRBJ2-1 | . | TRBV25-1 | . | TGTGCCAGCAGTGAATTTGGTCCCGGCGAGCAGTTCTTC | CASSEFGPGEQFF
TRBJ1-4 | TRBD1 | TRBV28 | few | TGTGCCAGCAGAGCAGGGGGAAATGAAAAACTGTTTTTT | CASRAGGNEKLFF
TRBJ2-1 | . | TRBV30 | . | TGTGCCTGGAGTGTACGGGGTTACAATGAGCAGTTCTTC | CAWSVRGYNEQFF
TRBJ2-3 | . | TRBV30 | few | TGTGCCTGGAGTGTAATGAGTAGCACAGATACGCAGTATTTT | CAWSVMSSTDTQYF
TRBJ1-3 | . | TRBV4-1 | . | TGCGCCAGCAGCCACGGCAGGACTGGAAACACCATATATTTT | CASSHGRTGNTIYF
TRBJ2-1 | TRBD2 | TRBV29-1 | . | TGCAGCGTCGCTGGGGGAGGGGATAGGGATGAGCAGTTCTTC | CSVAGGGDRDEQFF
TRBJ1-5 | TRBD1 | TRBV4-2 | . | TGTGCCAGCAGCCCCGACAGGGGATCTCAGCCCCAGCATTTT | CASSPDRGSQPQHF
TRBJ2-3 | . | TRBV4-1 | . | TGCGCCAGCAGCCAAGTGCCGTCTAATACGCAGTATTTT | CASSQVPSNTQYF
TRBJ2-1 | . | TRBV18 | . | TGTGCCAGCTCACCGGTTTGGGGCCGGGGTGAGCAGTTCTTC | CASSPVWGRGEQFF
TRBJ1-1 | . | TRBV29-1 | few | TGCAGCGTGGACCCCCATGGGGGGCGAACTGAAGCTTTCTTT | CSVDPHGGRTEAFF
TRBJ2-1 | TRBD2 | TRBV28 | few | TGTGCCAGCAGCTATCCCGGGACTAGGTTGTACAATGAGCAGTTCTTC | CASSYPGTRLYNEQFF
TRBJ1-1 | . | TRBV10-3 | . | TGTGCCATCAGAGCCGGGGGAGACACTGAAGCTTTCTTT | CAIRAGGDTEAFF
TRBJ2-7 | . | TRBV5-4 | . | TGTGCCAGCAGCTTACCAAGTTACGAGCAGTACTTC | CASSLPSYEQYF
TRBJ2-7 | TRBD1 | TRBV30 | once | TGTGCCTGGAGGGAAACCGGGACAGGGAACGAGCAGTACTTC | CAWRETGTGNEQYF
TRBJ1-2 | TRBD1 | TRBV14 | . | TGTGCCAGCAGCCCATCTTGGGACAGGGCCTACACCTTC | CASSPSWDRAYTF
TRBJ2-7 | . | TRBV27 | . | TGTGCCAGCAGTTTATCGGGTTCCCGACTCGAGCAGTACTTC | CASSLSGSRLEQYF
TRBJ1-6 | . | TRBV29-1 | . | TGCAGCGTTGCGAGGGGCACAGGGTACAATTCACCCCTCCACTTT | CSVARGTGYNSPLHF
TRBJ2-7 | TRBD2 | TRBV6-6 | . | TGTGCCAGCAGTTACACCAGCGGGAGCACCTACGAGCAGTACTTC | CASSYTSGSTYEQYF
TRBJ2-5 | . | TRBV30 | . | TGTGCCTGCGATCCGGGGCCGAGATGGACCCAGTACTTC | CACDPGPRWTQYF
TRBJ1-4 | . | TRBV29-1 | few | TGCAGCGTTGAGAGGTCACCTAATGAAAAACTGTTTTTT | CSVERSPNEKLFF